This paragraph reports one T cell receptor beta chain. Trimming stripped 4 bases from V and 5 bases from J, with 9 bases between. The CDR3 is 12 amino acids. CDR1 and CDR2 (germline): MNHEY, SVGAGI. The sample comes from a study of shared clonotypes between healthy human individuals. TCRdb's table, derived via immunoSEQ multiplex PCR, lists solely in-frame clones and lacks some. The sample contains about 500,000 clones, 77% of which appear only once. The sequencing sample was made of PBMCs. The receptor was isolated from a woman in her forties in good health. Some clones in this sample may be carry-over from other donors' samples. The chain combines TRBV6-5 with TRBJ2-7; D is possibly TRBD1 (5 bases). The CDR3: CASSSDSNEQYF. CDR3 nucleotide sequence: TGTGCCAGCAGTTCCGACAGCAACGAGCAGTACTTC.